These 19 T cell receptor beta chains share one sample of origin, sequenced in a study of blood T cell repertoires in COVID-19 (TCRdb year 2020). To prepare the library, the immunoSEQ multiplex PCR assay was applied. TCRdb carries this immuneACCESS record with in-frame sequences only. Its versions omit some clonotypes, under half of them owing to an unresolved V gene in the studies checked, with the rest unexplained. The table for this sample lists a few hundred thousand clones; 87% of them were counted only once. The ten largest clonotypes hold 1% of the sample. The material sequenced was peripheral blood. The receptor source for this set is a man aged 45-65 years with active or convalescent COVID-19.

The rearrangement uses TRBV28 and TRBJ2-7, with D hard to call. Germline CDR1 reads MDHEN; CDR2 reads SYDVKM. This CDR3 region has 11 residues. V dropped 6 bases and J dropped 3 bases, with 6 bases sitting between them. The CDR3 DNA sequence: TGTGCCAGCAGAGTCGGCTACGAGCAGTACTTC. This gives the protein CASRVGYEQYF.

The sample holds a few counts of this clone. This chain joins TRBV24-1 and TRBJ2-6; D not certain. CDR1 and CDR2 (germline): KGHDR, SFDVKD. V gave up 5 bases and J gave up 0 bases, with 4 bases separating them. The CDR3 extends over 14 amino acids. CDR3 in amino acids: CATSASSGANVLTF. The CDR3 bases are TGTGCCACCAGTGCCTCCTCTGGGGCCAACGTCCTGACTTTC.

The chain couples TRBV28 to TRBJ1-2; a weak D match, TRBD1 (6 bases). Germline assignment: CDR1 MDHEN and CDR2 SYDVKM. V was cut by 5 bases and J by 5 bases, with 9 bases left in between. This CDR3 has 12 residues. As DNA, the CDR3 is TGTGCCAGCAGTCCAGGACAGTATGGCTACACCTTC. Translation: CASSPGQYGYTF.

V gene TRBV3-1 (or the pseudogene TRBV3-2) combines with J gene TRBJ2-7; D is possibly TRBD2 (5 bases). V gave up 1 base and J gave up 6 bases, with 16 bases separating them. CDR1 is LGHDT, CDR2 YNNKEL, per germline (reference sequence). The CDR3 has 15 amino acids. The CDR3 region is CASSQVRWERTEQYF. CDR3 DNA sequence: TGTGCCAGCAGCCAAGTTCGGTGGGAGAGGACCGAGCAGTACTTC.

The chain carries TRBV5-1 and TRBJ2-5; 13 nucleotides align to TRBD2. This CDR3 spans 17 amino acids. The V and J ends lost 4 bases and 1 base, in that order; junction bases with no gene match: 7. CDR1 is SGHRS and CDR2 is YFSETQ in the germline V gene. CDR3 sequence: CASSVRTSGGVQETQYF. As DNA, the CDR3 is TGCGCCAGCAGCGTCCGGACTAGCGGGGGAGTCCAAGAGACCCAGTACTTC.

The V call is TRBV6-1, the J call TRBJ2-7; D possibly corresponds to TRBD1 (5 bases). Germline values: CDR1 MNHNS, CDR2 SASEGT. The CDR3 length is 14 residues. V shed 2 bases and J shed 2 bases, with 10 bases lying between them. DNA for the CDR3: TGTGCCAGCAGTGAATTGGCAGGGACCTACGAGCAGTACTTC. Protein sequence: CASSELAGTYEQYF.

The chain joins TRBV7-9 to TRBJ1-2; no clear D gene. This CDR3 comprises 15 residues. Trimming stripped 4 bases from V and 5 bases from J, with 17 bases between. CDR1 SEHNR and CDR2 FQNEAQ come from the germline V gene (reference sequence). CDR3 in amino acids: CASSSPLGSRYGYTF. The CDR3, as DNA: TGTGCCAGCAGCTCTCCCCTAGGATCGAGGTATGGCTACACCTTC.

V is TRBV14 and J is TRBJ1-2; the D gene is possibly TRBD1 (5 bases). V was shortened by 4 bases and J by 8 bases, with 14 bases between the two germline ends. Looked up from germline, CDR1 is SGHDN and CDR2 is FVKESK. The CDR3 length is 13 residues. This CDR3 is CASSPRGGEGYTF. The CDR3, as DNA: TGTGCCAGCAGCCCCCGAGGAGGGGAAGGCTACACCTTC.

V and J are TRBV24-1 and TRBJ2-7; 10 nucleotides match TRBD1. Trimming took 5 bases from V and 5 from J; bases not matched to a gene: 11. Looked up from germline, CDR1 is KGHDR and CDR2 is SFDVKD. The CDR3 is made up of 16 amino acids. In nucleotides, the CDR3 is TGTGCCACCAGTGGCCATCCGGGACAGGGGTCCAACGAGCAGTACTTC. Translated, it gives CATSGHPGQGSNEQYF.

The rearrangement joins TRBV7-2 to TRBJ2-7, with a possible D match to TRBD2 (5 bases). CDR3 length equals 17 residues. Trimming removed 1 base at V and 3 bases at J, with 19 bases between. Germline CDR1 reads SGHTA; CDR2 reads FQGNSA. CDR3 protein: CASSLEVGVIGRYEQYF. In nucleotides, the CDR3 is TGTGCCAGCAGCTTAGAGGTCGGGGTGATTGGCCGCTACGAGCAGTACTTC. Full variable domain (rest looked up from reference TRBV7-2 and TRBJ2-7): GAGVSQSPSNKVTEKGKDVELRCDPISGHTALYWYRQSLGQGLEFLIYFQGNSAPDKSGLPSDRFSAERTGGSVSTLTIQRTQQEDSAVYLCASSLEVGVIGRYEQYFGPGTRLTVT.

The chain links TRBV12-3 or TRBV12-4 to TRBJ1-6, with 8 positions matching TRBD1. The trim removed 6 bases at V and 9 bases at J, leaving 4 bases unmatched. The length of the CDR3 is 13 residues. The CDR3 DNA is TGTGCCAGCAGACAGACAGGGGTTTCACCCCTCCACTTT. Its protein product is CASRQTGVSPLHF.

Turning to this clone: A read error may account for a junction end that differs from germline. V is TRBV7-7 and J is TRBJ2-1; 14 nucleotides line up with TRBD2. CDR1 SSHAT and CDR2 FNYEAQ come from the germline V gene (reference sequence). The CDR3 covers 16 residues. CDR3 sequence: CASSPLTSGGASEQFF. The CDR3 DNA reads as TGTGCTAGCAGCCCGCTGACTAGCGGGGGGGCAAGCGAGCAGTTCTTC.

This chain joins TRBV19 and TRBJ2-7, with 7 nucleotides matching TRBD2. This CDR3 region has 15 residues. J gave up 2 bases and V 6 bases, and 10 bases lay outside the gene matches. From germline, CDR1 is LNHDA and CDR2 SQIVND (reference sequence). The CDR3 bases are TGTGCCAGTAGCCCCCGGGGAGGGTCGCCCTACGAGCAGTACTTC. Translating gives CASSPRGGSPYEQYF.

This clone was picked up a small number of times. The chain combines TRBV7-9 with TRBJ2-4; 9 bases are a match to TRBD1. CDR1 SEHNR and CDR2 FQNEAQ come from the germline V gene (reference sequence). This CDR3 contains 16 residues. Trimming took 1 base from V and 1 from J; bases not matched to a gene: 2. The CDR3 loop is CASSLEGTGAKNIQYF. In DNA form, the CDR3 reads TGTGCCAGCAGCTTAGAGGGGACAGGGGCCAAAAACATTCAGTACTTC. Full variable domain (outside the CDR3, taken from reference TRBV7-9 and TRBJ2-4): DTGVSQNPRHKITKRGQNVTFRCDPISEHNRLYWYRQTLGQGPEFLTYFQNEAQLEKSRLLSDRFSAERPKGSFSTLEIQRTEQGDSAMYLCASSLEGTGAKNIQYFGAGTRLSVL.

The chain is built from TRBV5-1 and TRBJ2-1, with a weak D call TRBD2 (6 bases). CDR1 is SGHRS and CDR2 is YFSETQ in the germline V gene. The CDR3 contains 14 residues. Trimming stripped 5 bases from V and 0 bases from J, with 9 bases between. The DNA of the CDR3 is TGCGCCAGCAGTGGCGGGGACTCCTACAATGAGCAGTTCTTC. It yields the protein CASSGGDSYNEQFF.

V gene TRBV30 combines with J gene TRBJ2-7; 9 nucleotides agree with TRBD1. Germline V gene data show CDR1 as GTSNPN and CDR2 as SVGIG (reference sequence). Trimming removed 2 bases from V and 5 bases from J; junction bases left unmatched: 7. The CDR3 covers 14 residues. CDR3 nucleotides: TGTGCCTGGAGTTCTTTACAGGGGGCAGACGAGCAGTACTTC. Its protein product is CAWSSLQGADEQYF.

This clone showed up just once. This chain connects TRBV4-3 to TRBJ1-3; 8 bases line up with TRBD1. The CDR3 extends over 16 amino acids. V lost 2 bases, J lost 4 bases, and 7 bases stayed unmatched. Germline-derived CDR1 and CDR2 are LGHNA and YSLEER. The CDR3 reads CASSQTPGTGGNTIYF. DNA for the CDR3: TGCGCCAGCAGCCAAACTCCCGGGACAGGAGGAAACACCATATATTTT.

The chain joins TRBV3-1 (or the pseudogene TRBV3-2) to TRBJ1-2; D gene uncertain. This CDR3 has 12 amino acids. V gave up 0 bases and J gave up 8 bases, with 7 bases separating them. From germline, CDR1 is LGHDT and CDR2 YNNKEL (reference sequence). CDR3 nucleotide sequence: TGTGCCAGCAGCCAAGACAGTCGAGGCTACACCTTC. Amino acids: CASSQDSRGYTF.

This clone was recorded a few times. The chain carries TRBV7-9 and TRBJ2-5; 11 positions match TRBD1. The germline CDR1 and CDR2 sequences are SEHNR and FQNEAQ (reference sequence). Trimming removed 8 bases from V and 0 bases from J; junction bases left unmatched: 2. This CDR3 has 14 amino acids. The CDR3 nucleotides read TGTGCCAGCGGGGGACAGGGGGACCAAGAGACCCAGTACTTC. It is translated as CASGGQGDQETQYF.